This section outlines one T cell receptor beta chain sequence together with its context. These data belong to a study of OX40 agonist ivuxolimab in advanced cancers. Sequenced by immunoSEQ multiplex PCR; TCRdb stores in-frame clones only, minus some. Among roughly 53,000 clones, more than 80% were seen once, and the ten largest hold roughly 5%. This receptor was taken from an adult with an advanced solid tumor such as melanoma, head and neck, liver or kidney cancer. Specimen: CD4+ or CD8+ T cells sorted from blood, collected in a trial of the OX40 agonist ivuxolimab.

The CDR3 sequence: CASSPYGYEQYF. CDR3 sequence (DNA): TGTGCCAGCAGCCCTTATGGCTACGAGCAGTACTTC. The rearrangement uses TRBV7-9 and TRBJ2-7; D is uncertain. The CDR3 is 12 amino acids. Germline assignment: CDR1 SEHNR and CDR2 FQNEAQ (reference sequence). V lost 5 bases to trimming and J lost 3 bases, with 8 bases between them.